This entry is about one T cell receptor (beta chain). The antigen remains undetermined. This entry comes from a study of cytomegalovirus exposure and HLA in healthy donors. Broader study findings: Per a later analysis, fewer than 20,000 TCR beta sequences showed association with HLA alleles at 0.05 false discovery rate. Within an earlier analysis, most TCR beta V segments proved productive either about 87% or about 30% of the time.

Trimming took off 5 bases at V and 0 bases at J, with 16 bases between the two ends. CDR3 length equals 16 residues. In germline, CDR1 is ENHRY, CDR2 SYGVKD. 13 Jbeta primers and 60 Vbeta primers were used for the PCR. As processed by the authors: Per a later analysis, the number of unique TCR beta chains was approximately 73 million, of which about 11 million were shared. The repertoire was sequenced with immunoSEQ multiplex PCR; TCRdb's copy has only in-frame clones and lacks some. For V, J and clone size, that table is used; D and trimming come from the DNA. The sample holds nearly 110,000 clones, roughly 82% seen once.

The sequence came from a man younger than 45 in good health and CMV-seropositive. The sequenced sample consisted of PBMCs. This chain joins TRBV10-3 and TRBJ1-2, with a tentative D call TRBD1 (6 bases). CDR3 loop: CAISSNPGQTNYGYTF. The DNA of the CDR3 is TGTGCCATCAGTTCAAACCCGGGACAAACTAACTATGGCTACACCTTC.